The entry below describes one TCR beta chain. No antigen is known for it. Trimming took off 0 bases at V and 6 bases at J, with 3 bases between the two ends. The CDR3 is 12 amino acids. Germline CDR1 MNHEY, CDR2 SVGAGI. Researchers report immunoSEQ v3.0 was run at survey level. TCRdb's copy holds only in-frame clones and misses some; the assay was immunoSEQ multiplex PCR. The sample records approximately 35,000 clones, roughly 97% being singletons. The data originate from a study of long-term antiretroviral therapy in people with HIV. Study-wide results and caveats: Whichever time point was examined, clones expanded before ART dominated the repertoire. Control repertoires displayed wider CDR3 length ranges than the HIV repertoires.

The V and J genes are TRBV6-5 and TRBJ2-1; the D is unclear. The input for sequencing was unsorted PBMCs, taken 6.9 years after starting antiretroviral therapy. The sequence came from a young man with HIV. Written as DNA, the CDR3 is TGTGCCAGCAGTTACTCGAGCAATGAGCAGTTCTTC. Its translation is CASSYSSNEQFF.